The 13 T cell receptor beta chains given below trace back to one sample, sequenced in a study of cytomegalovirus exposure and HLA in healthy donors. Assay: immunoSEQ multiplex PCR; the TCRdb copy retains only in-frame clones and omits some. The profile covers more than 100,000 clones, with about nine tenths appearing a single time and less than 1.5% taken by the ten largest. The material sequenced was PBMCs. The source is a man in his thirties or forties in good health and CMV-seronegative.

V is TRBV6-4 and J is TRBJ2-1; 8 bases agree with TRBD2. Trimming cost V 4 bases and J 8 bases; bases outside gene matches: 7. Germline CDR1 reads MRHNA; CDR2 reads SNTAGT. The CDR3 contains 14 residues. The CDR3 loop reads CASSGLAGMDEQFF. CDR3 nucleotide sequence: TGTGCCAGCAGTGGTCTAGCGGGTATGGATGAGCAGTTCTTC.

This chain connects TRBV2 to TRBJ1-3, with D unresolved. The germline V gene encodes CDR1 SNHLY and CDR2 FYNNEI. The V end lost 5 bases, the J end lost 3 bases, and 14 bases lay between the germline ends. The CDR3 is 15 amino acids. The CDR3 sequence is CASSPQATVGNTIYF. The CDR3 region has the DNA TGTGCCAGCAGTCCGCAGGCCACCGTTGGAAACACCATATATTTT.

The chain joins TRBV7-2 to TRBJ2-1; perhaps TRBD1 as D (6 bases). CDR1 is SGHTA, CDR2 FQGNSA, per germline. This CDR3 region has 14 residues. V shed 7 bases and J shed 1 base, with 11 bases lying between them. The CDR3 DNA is TGTGCCAGCACTTCGGACAGATCCTACAATGAGCAGTTCTTC. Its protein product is CASTSDRSYNEQFF.

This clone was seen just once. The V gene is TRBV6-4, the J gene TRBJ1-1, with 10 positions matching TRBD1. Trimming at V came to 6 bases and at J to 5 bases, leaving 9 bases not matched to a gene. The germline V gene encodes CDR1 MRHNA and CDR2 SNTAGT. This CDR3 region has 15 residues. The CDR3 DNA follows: TGTGCCAGCAGATCCGGGACAGGGGCTAAGACTGAAGCTTTCTTT. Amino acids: CASRSGTGAKTEAFF.

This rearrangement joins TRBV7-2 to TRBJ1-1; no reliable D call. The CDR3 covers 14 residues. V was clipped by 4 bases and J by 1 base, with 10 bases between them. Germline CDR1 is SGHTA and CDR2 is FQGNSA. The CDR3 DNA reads TGTGCCAGCAGCTATACCCCCGGGAACACTGAAGCTTTCTTT. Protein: CASSYTPGNTEAFF. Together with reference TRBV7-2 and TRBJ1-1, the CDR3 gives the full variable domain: GAGVSQSPSNKVTEKGKDVELRCDPISGHTALYWYRQSLGQGLEFLIYFQGNSAPDKSGLPSDRFSAERTGGSVSTLTIQRTQQEDSAVYLCASSYTPGNTEAFFGQGTRLTVV.

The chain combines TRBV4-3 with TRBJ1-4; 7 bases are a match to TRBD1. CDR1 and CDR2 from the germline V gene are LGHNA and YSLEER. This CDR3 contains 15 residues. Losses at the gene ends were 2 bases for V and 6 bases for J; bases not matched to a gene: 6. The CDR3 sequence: CASSQSGQFHEKLFF. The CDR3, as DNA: TGCGCCAGCAGCCAATCGGGACAGTTTCATGAAAAACTGTTTTTT.

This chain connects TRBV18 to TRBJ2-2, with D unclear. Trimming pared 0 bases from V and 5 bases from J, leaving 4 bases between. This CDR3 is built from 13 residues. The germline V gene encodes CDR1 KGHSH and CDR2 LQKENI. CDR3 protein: CASSPPSTGELFF. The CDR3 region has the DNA TGTGCCAGCTCACCACCGAGTACCGGGGAGCTGTTTTTT.

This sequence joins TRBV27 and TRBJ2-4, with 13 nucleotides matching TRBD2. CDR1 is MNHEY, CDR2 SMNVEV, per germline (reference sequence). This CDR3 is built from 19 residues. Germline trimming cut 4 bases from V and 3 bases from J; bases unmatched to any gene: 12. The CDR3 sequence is CASSSTGTSGIVGKNIQYF. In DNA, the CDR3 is TGTGCCAGCAGTTCTACCGGGACTAGCGGGATTGTTGGCAAAAACATTCAGTACTTC.

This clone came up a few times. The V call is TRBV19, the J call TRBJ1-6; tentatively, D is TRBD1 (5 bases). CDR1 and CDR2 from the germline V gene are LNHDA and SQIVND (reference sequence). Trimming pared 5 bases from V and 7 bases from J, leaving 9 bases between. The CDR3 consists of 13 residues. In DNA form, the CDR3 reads TGTGCCAGTAGTGGGGGGATCAATTCACCCCTCCACTTT. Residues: CASSGGINSPLHF.

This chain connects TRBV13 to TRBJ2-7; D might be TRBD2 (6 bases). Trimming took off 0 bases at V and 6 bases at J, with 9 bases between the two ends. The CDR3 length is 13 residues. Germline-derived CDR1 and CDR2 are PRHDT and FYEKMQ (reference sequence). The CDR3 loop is CASSLGMRGEQYF. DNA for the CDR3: TGTGCCAGCAGCTTAGGTATGCGGGGCGAGCAGTACTTC.

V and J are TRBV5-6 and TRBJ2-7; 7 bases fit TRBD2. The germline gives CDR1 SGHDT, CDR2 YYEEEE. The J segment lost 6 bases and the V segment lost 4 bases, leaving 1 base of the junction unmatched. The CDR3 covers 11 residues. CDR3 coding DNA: TGTGCCAGCAGCATAGCGGGCGAGCAGTACTTC. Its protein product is CASSIAGEQYF.

In DNA, the CDR3 is TGCGCCAGCAGCTTGGAAGGTCTAGCTAGCGGGACCCAGTACTTC. It encodes CASSLEGLASGTQYF. The chain carries TRBV5-1 and TRBJ2-5; 7 nucleotides agree with TRBD2. CDR1 SGHRS and CDR2 YFSETQ come from the germline V gene. The CDR3 is made up of 15 amino acids. The V and J ends lost 0 bases and 7 bases, in that order; junction bases with no gene match: 9.

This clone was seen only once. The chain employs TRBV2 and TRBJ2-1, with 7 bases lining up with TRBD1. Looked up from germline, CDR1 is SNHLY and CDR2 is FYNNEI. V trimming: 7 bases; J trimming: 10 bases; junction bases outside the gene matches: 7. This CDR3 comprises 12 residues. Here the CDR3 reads CASTTTGIEQFF. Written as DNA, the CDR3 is TGTGCCAGCACTACGACAGGGATCGAGCAGTTCTTC.